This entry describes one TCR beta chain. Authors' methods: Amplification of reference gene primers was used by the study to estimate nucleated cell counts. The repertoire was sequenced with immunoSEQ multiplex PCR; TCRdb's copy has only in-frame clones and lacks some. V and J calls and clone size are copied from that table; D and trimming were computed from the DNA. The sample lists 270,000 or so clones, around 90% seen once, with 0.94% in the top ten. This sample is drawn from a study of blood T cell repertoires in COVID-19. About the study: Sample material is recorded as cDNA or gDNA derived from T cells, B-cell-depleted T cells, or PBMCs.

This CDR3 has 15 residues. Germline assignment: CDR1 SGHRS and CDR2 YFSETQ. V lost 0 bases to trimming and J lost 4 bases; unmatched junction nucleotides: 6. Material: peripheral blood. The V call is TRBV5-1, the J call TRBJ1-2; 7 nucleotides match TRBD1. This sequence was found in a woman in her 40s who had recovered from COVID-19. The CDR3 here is CASSLERGLGYGYTF. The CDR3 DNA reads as TGCGCCAGCAGCTTGGAAAGGGGGCTCGGCTATGGCTACACCTTC. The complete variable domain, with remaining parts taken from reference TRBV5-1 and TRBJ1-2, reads KAGVTQTPRYLIKTRGQQVTLSCSPISGHRSVSWYQQTPGQGLQFLFEYFSETQRNKGNFPGRFSGRQFSNSRSEMNVSTLELGDSALYLCASSLERGLGYGYTFGSGTRLTVV.